This TCR beta chain was profiled in a study of T-cell reconstitution after alpha-beta-depleted transplantation in children. V was shortened by 3 bases and J by 4 bases, with 18 bases between the two germline ends. CDR3 length: 16 residues. Unique molecular identifiers tagged the TCRbeta library. MiXCR, applied by TCRdb to the PCR reads, yields one record per CDR3 protein. The sample holds about 410,000 distinct CDR3 sequences, over 20% seen once. This sequence originates from a human donor who donated a stem cell graft to a child with acute myeloid leukemia. V and J are TRBV12-3 or TRBV12-4 and TRBJ2-5; possible D gene TRBD1, 5 bases. This sample comprised PBMCs from the stem cell graft donor, obtained from the stem cell graft. DNA of the CDR3: TGTGCCAGCAGTTTTGGTTCGGGCAGGGTCGGAGAGACCCAGTACTTC. Translating it yields CASSFGSGRVGETQYF.